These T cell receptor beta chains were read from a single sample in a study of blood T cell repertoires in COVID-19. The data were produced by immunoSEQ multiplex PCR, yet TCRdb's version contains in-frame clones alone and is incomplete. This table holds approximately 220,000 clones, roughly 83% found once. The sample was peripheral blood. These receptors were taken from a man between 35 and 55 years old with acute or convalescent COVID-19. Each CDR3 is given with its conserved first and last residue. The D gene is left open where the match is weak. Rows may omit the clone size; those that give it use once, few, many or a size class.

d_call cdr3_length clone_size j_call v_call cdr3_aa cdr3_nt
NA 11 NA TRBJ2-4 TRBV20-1 CSLSPLDIQYF TGCAGTCTATCCCCCTTAGACATTCAGTACTTC
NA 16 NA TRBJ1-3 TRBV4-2 CASSQDGAGSGNTIYF TGTGCCAGCAGCCAAGATGGAGCGGGGTCTGGAAACACCATATATTTT
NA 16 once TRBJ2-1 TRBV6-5 CASSYSGGGYANEQFF TGTGCCAGCAGTTACTCGGGGGGGGGCTACGCCAATGAGCAGTTCTTC
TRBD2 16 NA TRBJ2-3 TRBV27 CASSSGLADPTDTQYF TGTGCCAGCAGTTCGGGACTAGCGGACCCCACAGATACGCAGTATTTT
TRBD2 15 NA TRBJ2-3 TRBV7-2 CASTPLLAAPDTQYF TGTGCCAGCACCCCGTTACTAGCGGCGCCAGATACGCAGTATTTT
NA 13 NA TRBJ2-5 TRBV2 CASSDGRSETQYF TGTGCCAGCAGTGACGGTAGATCGGAGACCCAGTACTTC
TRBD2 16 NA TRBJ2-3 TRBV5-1 CASSLVLAGGTDTQYF TGCGCCAGCAGCTTGGTTCTAGCGGGAGGCACAGATACGCAGTATTTT
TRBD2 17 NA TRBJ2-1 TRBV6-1 CASSGGLARASYNEQFF TGTGCCAGCAGTGGGGGACTAGCGAGAGCTTCCTACAATGAGCAGTTCTTC
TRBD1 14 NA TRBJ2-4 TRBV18 CASSPMGQGNIQYF TGTGCCAGCTCACCTATGGGACAGGGGAACATTCAGTACTTC
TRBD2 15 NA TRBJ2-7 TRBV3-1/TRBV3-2 CASSQELAGSYEQYF TGTGCCAGCAGCCAAGAACTAGCGGGCTCCTACGAGCAGTACTTC
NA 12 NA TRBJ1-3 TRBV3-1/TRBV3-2 CASSQTGNTIYF TGTGCCAGCAGCCAAACAGGAAACACCATATATTTT
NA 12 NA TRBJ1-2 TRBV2 CASSEQGYGYTF TGTGCCAGCAGTGAACAGGGTTATGGCTACACCTTC
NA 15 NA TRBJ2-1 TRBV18 CASSLRTGSPNEQFF TGTGCCAGCTCACTTCGCACCGGGAGCCCCAATGAGCAGTTCTTC
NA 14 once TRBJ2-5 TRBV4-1 CASSQEQRRETQYF TGCGCCAGCAGCCAAGAGCAGCGGCGGGAGACCCAGTACTTC
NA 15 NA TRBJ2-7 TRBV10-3 CAISEFRDTYYEQYF TGTGCCATCAGTGAGTTCCGGGACACTTACTACGAGCAGTACTTC
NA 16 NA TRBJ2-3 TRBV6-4 CASSEEGGGSTDTQYF TGTGCCAGCAGTGAGGAAGGCGGAGGCAGCACAGATACGCAGTATTTT
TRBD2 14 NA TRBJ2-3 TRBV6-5 CASSPRGVSDTQYF TGTGCCAGCAGTCCCCGGGGGGTTTCAGATACGCAGTATTTT
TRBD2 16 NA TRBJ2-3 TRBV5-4 CASSSGLGGLPDTQYF TGTGCCAGCAGCTCTGGACTAGGCGGTTTGCCAGATACGCAGTATTTT
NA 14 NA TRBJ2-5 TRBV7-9 CASSTRRTQETQYF TGTGCCAGCAGCACCCGTCGGACACAAGAGACCCAGTACTTC
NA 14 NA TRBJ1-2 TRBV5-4 CASSLVQVNYGYTF TGTGCCAGCAGCTTGGTCCAGGTTAACTATGGCTACACCTTC
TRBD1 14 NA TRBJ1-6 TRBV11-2 CASSPRTGDSPLHF TGTGCCAGCAGCCCCCGGACAGGGGATTCACCCCTCCACTTT
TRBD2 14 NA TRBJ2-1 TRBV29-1 CSCQSGTSVSEQFF TGCAGCTGTCAGTCCGGGACTAGTGTGAGTGAGCAGTTCTTC